The 24 T cell receptor beta chains below come from one sample, sequenced in a study of monozygotic twins with inflammatory bowel disease (dated by TCRdb to between 2018 and 2021). Library method: 5' RACE. The sequencer was an Illumina HiSeq 2500. Once TCRdb had reprocessed the reads, it stored one entry per CDR3 protein sequence and supplied no DNA. This sample's table lists just over 300,000 distinct CDR3 sequences. The ten most abundant clones make up roughly 5.3% of the sample. What was sequenced was blood. The receptors originated from a human donor with ulcerative colitis or Crohn's disease, or a healthy co-twin of an affected twin (not recorded which).

The chain joins TRBV11-2 to TRBJ2-1; TCRdb designates TRBD2, a call that cannot be tested without DNA. The CDR3 covers 16 residues. CDR1 and CDR2 (germline): SGHAT, FQNNGV. The CDR3 sequence is CASSSNPLEGYNEQFF.

The chain combines TRBV5-1 with TRBJ2-2; checking the TCRdb D call of TRBD2 is not possible without DNA. This CDR3 comprises 13 residues. Germline V gives CDR1 SGHRS, CDR2 YFSETQ. The CDR3 loop is CASTISGSGELFF.

The V and J genes are TRBV5-1 and TRBJ2-7. The V gene's germline CDR1 is SGHRS and CDR2 YFSETQ. The CDR3 is 14 residues long. CDR3 amino acids: CASSLVVGAYEQYF.

This rearrangement joins TRBV7-9 to TRBJ2-5; the TCRdb call, TRBD2, lacks DNA for checking. The germline V gene encodes CDR1 SEHNR and CDR2 FQNEAQ (reference sequence). The CDR3 totals 14 residues. The CDR3 here is CASSLRGARETQYF. Full variable domain (remainder filled in from reference TRBV7-9 and TRBJ2-5): DTGVSQNPRHKITKRGQNVTFRCDPISEHNRLYWYRQTLGQGPEFLTYFQNEAQLEKSRLLSDRFSAERPKGSFSTLEIQRTEQGDSAMYLCASSLRGARETQYFGPGTRLLVL.

The J gene is TRBJ2-7, the V gene TRBV27; TCRdb returns TRBD2, unconfirmable since there is no DNA. Germline V CDR1 and CDR2: MNHEY, SMNVEV (reference sequence). The CDR3 is 20 residues long. The CDR3 loop is CASSPRAVGLAGAHSYEQYF.

The chain is built from TRBV29-1 and TRBJ2-1; TCRdb outputs TRBD2, but without DNA this stays unchecked. This CDR3 has 14 amino acids. The germline V gene has CDR1 SQVTM and CDR2 ANQGSEA. CDR3 loop: CSVVGGRAVNEQFF.

The rearrangement joins TRBV20-1 to TRBJ2-7. Germline CDR1 reads DFQATT; CDR2 reads SNEGSKA (reference sequence). There are 13 residues in the CDR3. The chain's CDR3 is CSARDRYSYEQYF.

The V gene is TRBV7-6, the J gene TRBJ2-3; there is no DNA to check the TCRdb D call of TRBD2. The CDR3 sequence is 15 residues long. Germline CDR1 and CDR2: SGHVS and FNYEAQ. CDR3 sequence reads: CASSPWVAGTDTQYF.

This sequence joins TRBV29-1 and TRBJ2-6. Germline CDR1 is SQVTM and CDR2 is ANQGSEA. This CDR3 contains 15 residues. The CDR3 here is CSVDNGDSGANVLTF.

The gene calls are TRBV19 and TRBJ2-1; TCRdb outputs TRBD2, but without DNA this stays unchecked. The CDR3 loop spans 14 amino acids. Germline V gene data show CDR1 as LNHDA and CDR2 as SQIVND (reference sequence). The CDR3 loop reads CASSKGYASREQFF.

The chain links TRBV14 to TRBJ2-1; TCRdb selects TRBD2, and the lack of DNA leaves this call unchecked. Germline CDR1 reads SGHDN; CDR2 reads FVKESK. The CDR3 covers 16 residues. CDR3 protein: CASSQVPSGFYNEQFF.

The rearrangement joins TRBV4-2 to TRBJ2-1; absent DNA, TCRdb's TRBD2 call cannot be checked. In germline, CDR1 is LGHNA, CDR2 YNFKEQ. The CDR3 extends over 18 amino acids. The CDR3 protein is CASSQGGTSGGMDNEQFF.

The rearrangement uses TRBV18 and TRBJ2-7; with no DNA, the TCRdb D assignment of TRBD2 cannot be verified. The germline V gene has CDR1 KGHSH and CDR2 LQKENI. This CDR3 region has 15 residues. The CDR3 loop is CASSLISGSSYEQYF.

The chain joins TRBV5-1 to TRBJ2-3. Germline CDR1 reads SGHRS; CDR2 reads YFSETQ. The CDR3 contains 14 residues. The CDR3 spells CASSLGGTADTQYF.

This chain joins TRBV9 and TRBJ2-3; TCRdb lists TRBD2, though no DNA is available to test this call. CDR3 length equals 15 residues. In germline, CDR1 is SGDLS, CDR2 YYNGEE. The CDR3: CASSFKRESTDTQYF.

The gene calls are TRBV7-3 and TRBJ2-1; TCRdb returns TRBD2, unconfirmable since there is no DNA. CDR1 SGHTA and CDR2 FQGTGA come from the germline V gene. The CDR3 is made up of 13 amino acids. The CDR3 region is CASSPGGENEQFF.

The chain has TRBV5-6 and TRBJ2-1; TCRdb names TRBD2, which stays unverified in the absence of DNA. CDR1 and CDR2 (germline): SGHDT, YYEEEE. CDR3 size: 16 residues. The CDR3 here is CASSLGLAGGLAEQFF.

The chain has TRBV5-5 and TRBJ2-1; without DNA, the TCRdb call of TRBD1 cannot be checked. CDR1 is SGHKS and CDR2 is YYEKEE in the germline V gene (reference sequence). CDR3 size: 16 residues. CDR3 amino acids: CASSLGGDIGSNEQFF.

The CDR3 sequence: CASSYPGQAVEQYF. This rearrangement joins TRBV6-2 or TRBV6-3 to TRBJ2-7. There are 14 residues in the CDR3. CDR1 and CDR2 (germline): MNHEY, SVGEGT.

The chain combines TRBV7-9 with TRBJ1-2; with no DNA, the TCRdb D assignment of TRBD1 cannot be verified. The CDR3 is 17 residues long. Germline values: CDR1 SEHNR, CDR2 FQNEAQ (reference sequence). CDR3 sequence: CASSLARGQILNYGYTF.

The chain is built from TRBV20-1 and TRBJ2-6; the D call of TRBD1 rests on TCRdb alone, since no DNA is present to check it. This CDR3 has 15 residues. The germline CDR1 and CDR2 sequences are DFQATT and SNEGSKA (reference sequence). CDR3 protein: CSARAGQTGANVLTF.

This chain connects TRBV21-1 to TRBJ1-5. TRBV21-1 is a pseudogene. There are 15 residues in the CDR3. The CDR3: CASSKERDSNQPQHF.

The V call is TRBV7-2, the J call TRBJ1-1; the TCRdb D gene call, TRBD1, has no DNA to confirm it. The CDR3 length is 15 residues. Germline-derived CDR1 and CDR2 are SGHTA and FQGNSA. CDR3 region: CASSLTTGLNTEAFF. The variable domain in full, with the rest retrieved from reference TRBV7-2 and TRBJ1-1, is GAGVSQSPSNKVTEKGKDVELRCDPISGHTALYWYRQSLGQGLEFLIYFQGNSAPDKSGLPSDRFSAERTGGSVSTLTIQRTQQEDSAVYLCASSLTTGLNTEAFFGQGTRLTVV.

The V gene is TRBV7-9, the J gene TRBJ1-6; TCRdb designates TRBD1, a call that cannot be tested without DNA. CDR1 SEHNR and CDR2 FQNEAQ come from the germline V gene (reference sequence). This CDR3 spans 14 amino acids. CDR3 loop: CASSLTAQNSPLHF.